This TCR beta chain emerged from a study of neurological immune-mediated disorders. TCRdb re-analysed the 5' RACE reads in MiXCR, keeping a single row per CDR3 protein. The table lists tens of thousands of distinct CDR3 sequences, over 4% of them singletons, with under 3% in the top ten. In its sample, this clonotype was seen many times. From 2 million PBMCs stored at -80 C, the unsorted libraries were generated. Deletions cut 7 bases from V and 3 bases from J, with 13 bases between. CDR1 MNHNY and CDR2 SVGAGI come from the germline V gene (reference sequence). This CDR3 spans 14 amino acids. The TCR sequence derives from a man aged 50 or older with multiple sclerosis. The rearrangement links TRBV6-6 to TRBJ1-3, with D uncertain. Sequenced input: PBMCs. CDR3 protein: CASMGGWGGNTIYF. The CDR3 DNA is TGTGCCAGCATGGGAGGGTGGGGTGGAAACACCATATATTTT.